The 27 T cell receptor beta chains below were found in one sample sequenced in a study of shared clonotypes between healthy human individuals. This table comes from immunoSEQ multiplex PCR, and its TCRdb copy is limited to in-frame clones, with some not included. Of roughly 650,000 clones detected, approximately 96% appear once; the ten largest clones hold 0.11%. Cells designated naive CD8 were CD45RO-negative and were positively selected for CCR7, with terminally differentiated effector memory CD45RA+ cells excluded. The sample taken for sequencing was naive CD8+ T cells sorted from blood. The origin of the receptors is a woman aged 25 to 39 in good health.

V gene TRBV6-5 combines with J gene TRBJ2-7; TRBD2 matches 8 bases. This CDR3 region has 16 residues. The V gene end was trimmed by 0 bases and the J gene end by 3 bases; junction bases not matched to a gene: 7. The germline V gene encodes CDR1 MNHEY and CDR2 SVGAGI. For the CDR3, the DNA is TGTGCCAGCAGTTACTCGCTCGGGACTAGTGTCTACGAGCAGTACTTC. This sequence encodes CASSYSLGTSVYEQYF.

The gene calls are TRBV7-2 and TRBJ2-3, with a possible D match to TRBD2 (5 bases). CDR3 length: 15 residues. V was pared by 1 base and J by 3 bases, with 11 bases between. The germline V gene encodes CDR1 SGHTA and CDR2 FQGNSA. The CDR3 loop reads CASSLERTRTDTQYF. CDR3 bases: TGTGCCAGCAGCTTAGAACGGACTCGGACAGATACGCAGTATTTT.

The chain is built from TRBV19 and TRBJ1-2; D unresolved. V was clipped by 0 bases and J by 0 bases, with 14 bases between them. The CDR3 contains 17 residues. CDR1 and CDR2 from the germline V gene are LNHDA and SQIVND (reference sequence). The CDR3 region is CASSIEGWPDANYGYTF. The CDR3 DNA sequence: TGTGCCAGTAGTATAGAGGGTTGGCCAGATGCTAACTATGGCTACACCTTC.

With regard to this clone: The same CDR3 is also encoded by other DNA sequences in this sample. The chain has TRBV28 and TRBJ2-7; 9 nucleotides line up with TRBD1. V lost 5 bases, J lost 2 bases, and 4 bases stayed unmatched. The germline V gene has CDR1 MDHEN and CDR2 SYDVKM. There are 14 residues in the CDR3. The CDR3 loop reads CASSPGQGTYEQYF. CDR3 DNA: TGTGCCAGCAGTCCCGGACAGGGGACCTACGAGCAGTACTTC.

The CDR3 bases are TGTGCCAGCAGTGAAGCTTCTGTTCCCGGGGAGCTGTTTTTT. Protein: CASSEASVPGELFF. The chain uses TRBV2 and TRBJ2-2; D is unresolved. The CDR3 spans 14 residues. Trimming left V 0 bases short and J 6 bases short, with 8 bases between. Per germline, CDR1 SNHLY and CDR2 FYNNEI.

J is TRBJ2-1 and V is TRBV4-1, with a weak D call TRBD2 (5 bases). The CDR3 has 16 amino acids. The germline CDR1 and CDR2 sequences are MGHRA and YSYEKL. V lost 1 base and J 1 base, leaving 11 bases between the germline ends. The DNA of the CDR3 is TGCGCCAGCAGCCAAGGCCCTGGAGGTTCCTACAATGAGCAGTTCTTC. Its protein is CASSQGPGGSYNEQFF.

V gene TRBV19 combines with J gene TRBJ2-1; 7 nucleotides line up with TRBD2. Trimming cost V 4 bases and J 6 bases; bases outside gene matches: 6. Germline V gene sequence: CDR1 LNHDA, CDR2 SQIVND (reference sequence). This CDR3 contains 14 residues. DNA for the CDR3: TGTGCCAGTAGTACTAGCGGTAGACCCAATGAGCAGTTCTTC. It yields the protein CASSTSGRPNEQFF.

The chain joins TRBV9 to TRBJ2-3; no firm D call. This CDR3 has 15 residues. Germline-derived CDR1 and CDR2 are SGDLS and YYNGEE. Deletions cut 2 bases from V and 0 bases from J, with 10 bases between. The CDR3 region has the DNA TGTGCCAGCAGCGTCTCCCCCCTGAGCACAGATACGCAGTATTTT. This encodes CASSVSPLSTDTQYF.

The CDR3 coding sequence is TGCGCCAGCAGCTTCCTAAGCGGGAGCGAGTACAATGAGCAGTTCTTC. Translation: CASSFLSGSEYNEQFF. The chain has TRBV5-1 and TRBJ2-1, with 8 bases identical to TRBD2. The CDR3 length is 16 residues. The J segment lost 4 bases and the V segment lost 2 bases, leaving 8 bases of the junction unmatched. CDR1 is SGHRS, CDR2 YFSETQ, per germline.

This chain uses TRBV7-6 with TRBJ2-3, with a tentative D call TRBD1 (6 bases). This CDR3 comprises 14 residues. V lost 5 bases and J 4 bases, leaving 13 bases between the germline ends. Per the germline V gene, CDR1 is SGHVS and CDR2 is FNYEAQ. CDR3 DNA: TGTGCCAGCAGCCTAGGGGGTGGATCAGATACGCAGTATTTT. Its protein is CASSLGGGSDTQYF.

V is TRBV5-4 and J is TRBJ2-7, with TRBD2 matching 7 bases. The V and J ends lost 4 bases and 7 bases, in that order; junction bases with no gene match: 11. The CDR3 sequence is 14 residues long. The germline gives CDR1 SGHNT, CDR2 YYREEE (reference sequence). The CDR3 DNA is TGTGCCAGCAGCGATTTCGGGACTACGAAAGAGCAGTACTTC. Translated, it gives CASSDFGTTKEQYF.

The gene calls are TRBV6-6 and TRBJ2-1; 7 nucleotides match TRBD1. The V and J ends lost 5 bases and 3 bases, in that order; junction bases with no gene match: 10. This CDR3 is built from 16 residues. Germline CDR1 MNHNY, CDR2 SVGAGI (reference sequence). CDR3 amino acids: CASSHTTGTVYNEQFF. The CDR3 coding sequence is TGTGCCAGCAGTCACACGACCGGGACAGTCTACAATGAGCAGTTCTTC.

This clone was counted a single time. The chain uses TRBV5-3 and TRBJ2-3; 7 nucleotides line up with TRBD1. TRBV5-3 is placed among ORFs of uncertain function. This CDR3 spans 15 amino acids. V shed 1 base, J shed 1 base, and the junction held 3 bases outside the gene matches. The DNA for the CDR3 is TGTGCCAGAAGCTTGCAGACAGGGTGCACAGATACGCAGTATTTT. It is translated as CARSLQTGCTDTQYF.

This chain links TRBV7-9 with TRBJ2-1; D is uncertain. V lost 2 bases and J 2 bases, leaving 10 bases between the germline ends. The CDR3 runs to 15 residues. Germline assignment: CDR1 SEHNR and CDR2 FQNEAQ (reference sequence). The CDR3 here is CASSLQRATYNEQFF. As DNA, the CDR3 is TGTGCCAGCAGCTTACAACGAGCCACCTACAATGAGCAGTTCTTC.

In its sample, this clone was seen a few times. The chain uses TRBV14 and TRBJ1-2; no firm D call. Germline values: CDR1 SGHDN, CDR2 FVKESK. CDR3 length: 13 amino acids. Trimming shortened V by 4 bases and J by 6 bases, and 12 bases separated the two germline ends. The CDR3 protein is CASSPRGENGYTF. For the CDR3, the DNA is TGTGCCAGCAGCCCGCGAGGAGAGAATGGCTACACCTTC.

The chain is built from TRBV10-1 and TRBJ2-1, with no clear D. V dropped 2 bases and J dropped 10 bases, with 12 bases sitting between them. From germline, CDR1 is WNHNN and CDR2 SYGVQD (reference sequence). CDR3 size: 13 residues. This CDR3 is CASSEVRAGEQFF. In nucleotides, the CDR3 is TGCGCCAGCAGTGAGGTTAGGGCCGGGGAGCAGTTCTTC.

The J gene is TRBJ2-1, the V gene TRBV25-1; the match to TRBD2 covers 7 bases. Looked up from germline, CDR1 is MGHDK and CDR2 is SYGVNS. Trimming cost V 3 bases and J 8 bases; bases outside gene matches: 10. This CDR3 comprises 15 residues. The CDR3 bases are TGTGCCAGCAGTGACCTTCAAGCGGGATGGGATGAGCAGTTCTTC. Encoded protein: CASSDLQAGWDEQFF.

The chain joins TRBV27 to TRBJ2-1; D not resolved. V lost 6 bases and J lost 4, with 4 bases in between. CDR1 and CDR2 (germline): MNHEY, SMNVEV (reference sequence). The CDR3 totals 11 residues. The CDR3 reads CASRRYNEQFF. The CDR3 DNA follows: TGTGCCAGCAGACGGTACAATGAGCAGTTCTTC.

The rearrangement links TRBV6-5 to TRBJ1-1, with D unresolved. This CDR3 has 14 amino acids. Germline V lookup: CDR1 MNHEY, CDR2 SVGAGI. Trimming removed 5 bases from V and 2 bases from J, with 12 bases in between. CDR3 coding DNA: TGTGCCAGCAGTCAGTCCGGTCGTAACACTGAAGCTTTCTTT. This codes for CASSQSGRNTEAFF.

This rearrangement joins TRBV28 to TRBJ2-7; 7 bases map to TRBD1. The CDR3 totals 18 residues. Germline loops: CDR1 MDHEN, CDR2 SYDVKM. The V segment lost 1 base and the J segment 2 bases; nucleotides outside the gene matches: 14. The CDR3 loop reads CASSLSLTELTGAYEQYF. DNA for the CDR3: TGTGCCAGCAGTTTATCTTTGACGGAACTCACAGGGGCCTACGAGCAGTACTTC.

The chain has TRBV7-3 and TRBJ2-3; 11 positions match TRBD1. The CDR3 consists of 15 residues. J gave up 4 bases and V 4 bases, and 4 bases lay outside the gene matches. CDR1 SGHTA and CDR2 FQGTGA come from the germline V gene. CDR3 nucleotides: TGTGCCAGCAGCTCACCGGGACAGGGGGCAGATACGCAGTATTTT. Translating it yields CASSSPGQGADTQYF.

The CDR3 spells CASSYDRSPYGYTF. For the CDR3, the DNA is TGTGCCAGCAGCTACGACAGGTCTCCCTATGGCTACACCTTC. V usage is TRBV28 and J usage is TRBJ1-2, with D tentatively TRBD1 (6 bases). The germline V gene encodes CDR1 MDHEN and CDR2 SYDVKM. CDR3 length equals 14 residues. Trimming pared 6 bases from V and 4 bases from J, leaving 15 bases between.

This sequence joins TRBV5-6 and TRBJ2-7; D unresolved. This CDR3 comprises 13 residues. Trimming took 0 bases from V and 7 from J, leaving 11 bases between them. Germline CDR1 is SGHDT and CDR2 is YYEEEE. The chain's CDR3 is CASSLVGIREQYF. The CDR3, as DNA: TGTGCCAGCAGCTTGGTGGGGATCCGGGAGCAGTACTTC.

J is TRBJ2-1 and V is TRBV2; no clear D. CDR3 length: 12 amino acids. Germline V gene sequence: CDR1 SNHLY, CDR2 FYNNEI. V gave up 8 bases and J gave up 7 bases, with 12 bases separating them. The CDR3 spells CASAYHANEQFF. CDR3 nucleotides: TGTGCCAGCGCCTACCACGCGAATGAGCAGTTCTTC.

On this clone: Other nucleotide sequences from this sample produce the same CDR3. CDR3 nucleotides: TGCGCCAGCAGCCAAGGACTAGGAACCGGGGAGCTGTTTTTT. Translated: CASSQGLGTGELFF. This chain joins TRBV4-1 and TRBJ2-2; maybe TRBD2 (6 bases). The CDR3 totals 14 residues. The germline V gene encodes CDR1 MGHRA and CDR2 YSYEKL. V lost 1 base, J lost 5 bases, and 8 bases lay in between.

V usage is TRBV19 and J usage is TRBJ2-1; 13 bases line up with TRBD2. The V segment lost 7 bases and the J segment 4 bases; nucleotides outside the gene matches: 16. The CDR3 covers 19 residues. Per the germline V gene, CDR1 is LNHDA and CDR2 is SQIVND (reference sequence). The CDR3 DNA is TGTGCCAGTAAGCGGGTTCCCGGGACTAGCGGGATTTTATACAATGAGCAGTTCTTC. Translation gives CASKRVPGTSGILYNEQFF.

The V and J genes are TRBV27 and TRBJ2-3, with unresolved D. The CDR3 is 15 residues long. Trimming cost V 4 bases and J 1 base, with 12 bases left between them. Germline V gives CDR1 MNHEY, CDR2 SMNVEV (reference sequence). CDR3 residues: CASSSELDRTDTQYF. CDR3 coding DNA: TGTGCCAGCAGTTCTGAGCTAGATCGCACAGATACGCAGTATTTT.